This TCR beta chain is from a study of CD8+ T cells in alopecia areata (dated by TCRdb to between 2018 and 2020). For the wider study: The treated patients took part in an open-label pilot trial in which moderate-to-severe alopecia areata was treated with oral tofacitinib at 5 to 10 mg twice daily. On the human side, TCRbeta sequencing was run on scalp tissue and on sorted CD4+ and CD8+ peripheral blood T cells from healthy controls and from alopecia areata patients with either patchy or totalis/universalis disease. Scalp clonality was compared across normal scalp (n=4), patchy alopecia areata scalp (n=8), and alopecia totalis/universalis scalp (n=8). Tofacitinib was given for 6 to 18 months, followed by 6 months of follow-up off drug to assess delayed response and recurrence. RNA came from the PAXgene miRNA kit for fixed scalp, the miRNeasy kit for PBMCs, and the RNeasy kit for mouse skin. To study T cell clonal expansion in alopecia areata, the researchers applied high-throughput TCRbeta sequencing to both the C3H/HeJ mouse model and human patients. The SALT score, which quantifies the percentage of affected scalp surface area, was used to measure disease severity in treated patients. TCRbeta CDR3 regions were amplified by immunoSEQ multiplex PCR using 35 Vbeta forward and 13 Jbeta reverse primers. Biopsies were taken from tofacitinib-treated patients at baseline and at 4 and 24 weeks of treatment, and a later scalp biopsy was taken in several of the tofacitinib-treated patients.

A word on this clone: Its cognate antigen has yet to be identified. The input lacks base qualities; no much larger clone sits a single base away.

The CDR1 and CDR2 encoded by the germline V gene (reference sequence) are GTSNPN and SVGIG. Trimming takes 8 bases off V and 4 bases off J; junction bases not matched to a gene: 5. Inclusive of the bounding cysteine and phenylalanine, the CDR3 is 12 residues long. Only the CDR3 region is kept as DNA, spanning 36 bases read in frame from base 1. Library creation used the immunoSEQ multiplex PCR assay. RNA was extracted from all samples and reverse transcribed into cDNA, which served as template for TCR sequencing. SuperScript III was used for first-strand cDNA synthesis, primed with a 2:1 mix of oligo-dT and random hexamers. Amplification bias was assessed with a synthetic immune receptor repertoire, and residual bias was removed computationally. In the authors' own workflow: After raw reads were preprocessed to remove errors, the CDR3 was defined following IMGT conventions as running from the conserved cysteine to phenylalanine. Clonality was computed by normalizing Shannon entropy by log2 of the number of productive unique TCRs and subtracting the result from 1. Whether each scalp clone was CD4 or CD8 was inferred by checking scalp TCRbeta sequences against the CD4 and CD8 repertoires from sorted blood. TCRdb mirrors the immuneACCESS table, restricted to in-frame sequences. Some clones are absent from its copies; in checked studies, under half trace to an unresolved V gene, and the reason for the others is unknown. The D gene and trimming were derived from the DNA, and the V and J assignments and clone size from that table. The sample table shows 150,000 to 200,000 clones, and less than 75% are seen once. The ten most abundant clones make up around 15% of the sample.

Points the paper makes about the study in general: Higher clonality and more expanded CD8+ clones were observed in lesional scalp than in normal scalp, particularly in alopecia totalis/universalis, a finding suggestive of antigenic drive. Many expanded lesional clones were found to persist in scalp and blood during tofacitinib treatment, and relapse after treatment cessation may be partly explained by this persistence. The treated cohort was small, with a single nonresponder, so links between baseline CD8+ expansion and response need larger studies. Shared TCR sequences between patients were less evident than in mice, which may be partly attributable to HLA diversity in the patient population. With tofacitinib, both scalp clonality and the number of expanded CD8+ clones among the top 100 scalp clones went down significantly. Unlike mouse skin, which is dominated by gammadelta T cells, normal human skin has resident alphabeta T cells that are also sequenced, and this complicates analysis of the scalp TCR repertoire.

The sample's treatment or condition label is to be understood as: oral pan-JAK inhibitor, 5-10 mg twice daily. Lesional scalp punch biopsies and peripheral blood were collected from alopecia areata patients. PBMCs were separated by density centrifugation and stained for CD3, CD4 and CD8, after which CD4+ and CD8+ T cells were sorted on a FACSAria. The chain is encoded by TRBV30 joined to TRBJ1-1, and 9 junctional nucleotides match TRBD1. The sample in question was CD4+ T cells sorted from blood, obtained between weeks 55 and 65, from a patient treated with tofacitinib. The source of this sequence is a human donor with alopecia areata. The CDR3 loop reads CALDRGGTEAFF. The DNA sequence is given as TGTGCCCTGGACAGGGGAGGCACTGAAGCTTTCTTT.